The 27 T cell receptor beta chains given below trace back to one sample, sequenced in a study of T cells in Graves' hyperthyroidism and ophthalmopathy. Amplification targeted TCR beta CDR3 regions from RNA transcripts. Initially, a first-round RT-PCR of the TCR CDR3 employed the HTBI primer set. Via MiXCR, TCRdb re-called the multiplex PCR reads, giving one row per CDR3 protein. The sample lists some 300,000 distinct CDR3 sequences; approximately 19% were seen once. The source material was blood. The source of these receptors is a man aged 50 to 59 with Graves' ophthalmopathy.

The V and J genes are TRBV11-2 and TRBJ1-2; a weak D match, TRBD1 (6 bases). Trimming removed 4 bases at V and 3 bases at J, with 12 bases between. The CDR3 is made up of 14 amino acids. CDR1 SGHAT and CDR2 FQNNGV come from the germline V gene. CDR3 bases: TGTGCCAGCAGCTCACTCCGGGGGCACTATGGCTACACCTTC. Its protein is CASSSLRGHYGYTF.

This clonotype was recorded at least ten times. The rearrangement uses TRBV3-1 and TRBJ2-2, with D perhaps matching TRBD2 (7 bases). Trimming cost V 1 base and J 9 bases, with 12 bases left between them. Germline loops: CDR1 LGHDT, CDR2 YNNKEL (reference sequence). The CDR3 consists of 14 residues. The CDR3 bases are TGTGCCAGCAGCCAAGGCGGCGGGGGCCGGGAGCTGTTTTTT. Translating gives CASSQGGGGRELFF.

In this sample, this clonotype turned up a few times. A clone one base away is much larger, so this may be a read error. V is TRBV29-1 and J is TRBJ1-1; TRBD1 might be the D (5 bases). Looked up from germline, CDR1 is SQVTM and CDR2 is ANQGSEA. The CDR3 is made up of 13 amino acids. This chain's CDR3 is CSVLGHRNTEASF. The CDR3 DNA sequence: TGCAGCGTTTTAGGACACCGGAACACTGAAGCTTCCTTT.

There are a few counts of this clonotype. V gene TRBV7-9 combines with J gene TRBJ2-7; the match to TRBD1 covers 7 bases. V was pared by 6 bases and J by 3 bases, with 11 bases of the junction left unmatched. CDR1 SEHNR and CDR2 FQNEAQ come from the germline V gene (reference sequence). The CDR3 is 15 amino acids. The CDR3 DNA follows: TGTGCCAGCAGAGACCTGGGACAGACCAACTACGAGCAGTACTTC. Amino acid sequence: CASRDLGQTNYEQYF. The full variable domain, completed using reference TRBV7-9 and TRBJ2-7, is DTGVSQNPRHKITKRGQNVTFRCDPISEHNRLYWYRQTLGQGPEFLTYFQNEAQLEKSRLLSDRFSAERPKGSFSTLEIQRTEQGDSAMYLCASRDLGQTNYEQYFGPGTRLTVT.

This clonotype came up a few times. J is TRBJ1-1 and V is TRBV29-1, with 10 positions matching TRBD1. Germline V gives CDR1 SQVTM, CDR2 ANQGSEA. V shed 4 bases, J shed 12 bases, and the junction held 5 bases outside the gene matches. This CDR3 is 11 amino acids long. CDR3 sequence: CSVGGQGRTFF. CDR3 nucleotide sequence: TGCAGCGTTGGGGGACAGGGGCGAACTTTCTTT. Together with reference TRBV29-1 and TRBJ1-1, the CDR3 gives the full variable domain: SAVISQKPSRDICQRGTSLTIQCQVDSQVTMMFWYRQQPGQSLTLIATANQGSEATYESGFVIDKFPISRPNLTFSTLTVSNMSPEDSSIYLCSVGGQGRTFFGQGTRLTVV.

This clonotype was found many times. The chain combines TRBV27 with TRBJ1-6; no clear D. CDR1 and CDR2 (germline): MNHEY, SMNVEV (reference sequence). The CDR3 sequence is 13 residues long. V was shortened by 6 bases and J by 4 bases, with 7 bases between the two germline ends. CDR3 loop: CASSTSYNSPLHF. For the CDR3, the DNA is TGTGCCAGCAGCACGTCATATAATTCACCCCTCCACTTT.

This clonotype was seen repeatedly, ten times or more. V usage is TRBV7-2 and J usage is TRBJ2-2; maybe TRBD2 (5 bases). CDR1 SGHTA and CDR2 FQGNSA come from the germline V gene. The V gene lost 2 bases and the J gene lost 1 base, with 8 bases spanning the gap. The CDR3 is 15 residues long. The CDR3 protein is CASSLQRLNTGELFF. The CDR3 bases are TGTGCCAGCAGCTTACAGCGGCTGAACACCGGGGAGCTGTTTTTT.

In regard to this clonotype: This could be a read error, since a much larger clone is one nucleotide away. This chain links TRBV20-1 with TRBJ1-2, with D possibly TRBD1 on 5 matching bases. This CDR3 is built from 11 residues. Germline V gene sequence: CDR1 DFQATT, CDR2 SNEGSKA (reference sequence). CDR3: CAGGFDYDYTF. The DNA for the CDR3 is TGCGCCGGGGGTTTTGACTATGACTACACCTTC.

This clonotype showed up many times. DNA of the CDR3: TGTGCCAGCAGCTTACAGGGGCGTACAGATACGCAGTATTTT. Protein sequence: CASSLQGRTDTQYF. This rearrangement joins TRBV7-9 to TRBJ2-3; TRBD1 might be the D (6 bases). The CDR3 runs to 14 residues. Germline V gives CDR1 SEHNR, CDR2 FQNEAQ (reference sequence). V was pared by 2 bases and J by 3 bases, with 9 bases between.

Many counts were recorded for this clonotype. The chain is built from TRBV24-1 and TRBJ2-5; 14 positions match TRBD2. The germline V gene encodes CDR1 KGHDR and CDR2 SFDVKD. V lost 1 base, J lost 3 bases, and 6 bases stayed unmatched. This CDR3 has 18 amino acids. The CDR3 protein is CATSDFGLAGGIKETQYF. For the CDR3, the DNA is TGTGCCACCAGTGATTTCGGACTAGCGGGAGGCATTAAAGAGACCCAGTACTTC.

This chain joins TRBV28 and TRBJ2-3; TRBD2 matches at 12 bases. Trimming took 4 bases from V and 4 from J; bases not matched to a gene: 9. Per germline, CDR1 MDHEN and CDR2 SYDVKM. The CDR3 has 17 amino acids. The CDR3 spells CASSSSRLAGAPDTQYF. DNA for the CDR3: TGTGCCAGCAGTTCCTCGCGACTAGCGGGAGCCCCAGATACGCAGTATTTT.

This clonotype occurred a few times. The chain employs TRBV20-1 and TRBJ1-5; possible D gene TRBD1, 5 bases. Germline CDR1 and CDR2: DFQATT and SNEGSKA (reference sequence). Trimming removed 2 bases from V and 4 bases from J, with 12 bases in between. This CDR3 has 14 residues. The CDR3: CSARPSPGNQPQHF. The CDR3, as DNA: TGCAGTGCTAGACCGAGCCCAGGGAATCAGCCCCAGCATTTT.

The chain links TRBV5-1 to TRBJ2-1, with 11 bases lining up with TRBD2. This CDR3 has 17 amino acids. Unmatched junction bases numbered 9, after V lost 1 base and J lost 6 bases. The V gene's germline CDR1 is SGHRS and CDR2 YFSETQ. The CDR3 is CASSLSGVAGGANEQFF. The CDR3 DNA sequence: TGCGCCAGCAGCTTGTCTGGAGTAGCGGGAGGGGCCAATGAGCAGTTCTTC.

This clonotype occurred many times. In nucleotides, the CDR3 is TGTGCCAGCAGCTCCGGACAGGTTCCATACGAGCAGTACTTC. Protein product: CASSSGQVPYEQYF. The chain couples TRBV28 to TRBJ2-7; 7 nucleotides agree with TRBD1. Germline V gene lookup returns CDR1 MDHEN and CDR2 SYDVKM. The CDR3 sequence is 14 residues long. The V segment lost 6 bases and the J segment 4 bases; nucleotides outside the gene matches: 9.

This clonotype came up many times. This chain joins TRBV5-1 and TRBJ1-1, with TRBD1 as a possible D gene (6 bases). The CDR3 contains 14 residues. CDR1 is SGHRS, CDR2 YFSETQ, per germline. V lost 5 bases and J 1 base, leaving 12 bases between the germline ends. The CDR3 DNA reads TGCGCCAGCAGTAGGACAGATTCGAACACTGAAGCTTTCTTT. Translation gives CASSRTDSNTEAFF.

This clonotype has only a few counts. The chain joins TRBV6-1 to TRBJ1-2; 10 bases agree with TRBD1. The CDR3 is 16 residues long. Looked up from germline, CDR1 is MNHNS and CDR2 is SASEGT. V shed 6 bases and J 5 bases; nucleotides not matched to a gene: 12. CDR3 bases: TGTGCCAGCAGCCGCGCCGGGACAGGGGTGATTTATGGCTACACCTTC. Translation gives CASSRAGTGVIYGYTF.

The gene calls are TRBV24-1 and TRBJ2-5; D gene unclear. Germline loops: CDR1 KGHDR, CDR2 SFDVKD. There are 16 residues in the CDR3. The V gene lost 5 bases and the J gene lost 5 bases, with 20 bases spanning the gap. In nucleotides, the CDR3 is TGTGCCACCAGTGGAACGGAGCGTCACAAAGGGGAGACCCAGTACTTC. Its translation: CATSGTERHKGETQYF.

V usage is TRBV7-2 and J usage is TRBJ2-7, with a possible D match to TRBD1 (6 bases). V lost 4 bases and J lost 4, with 17 bases in between. The germline gives CDR1 SGHTA, CDR2 FQGNSA. The CDR3 is 15 residues long. The CDR3 loop is CASSSAAGTIYEQYF. Written as DNA, the CDR3 is TGTGCCAGCAGCTCCGCGGCAGGGACAATTTACGAGCAGTACTTC. Combining the CDR3 with reference TRBV7-2 and TRBJ2-7 gives the whole variable domain GAGVSQSPSNKVTEKGKDVELRCDPISGHTALYWYRQSLGQGLEFLIYFQGNSAPDKSGLPSDRFSAERTGGSVSTLTIQRTQQEDSAVYLCASSSAAGTIYEQYFGPGTRLTVT.

The table lists this clonotype with many counts. CDR3 sequence: CASSDRGTSSYEQYF. CDR3 nucleotide sequence: TGTGCCAGCAGCGACCGGGGTACAAGCTCCTACGAGCAGTACTTC. This chain links TRBV11-2 with TRBJ2-7, with D possibly TRBD2 on 5 matching bases. The CDR3 has 15 residues. CDR1 and CDR2 (germline): SGHAT, FQNNGV. The V gene lost 5 bases and the J gene lost 0 bases, with 14 bases spanning the gap.

This clonotype showed up just a few times. The gene calls are TRBV19 and TRBJ1-5; maybe TRBD1 (6 bases). This CDR3 region has 14 residues. The germline gives CDR1 LNHDA, CDR2 SQIVND (reference sequence). Trimming took off 5 bases at V and 5 bases at J, with 13 bases between the two ends. The CDR3: CASSWAGEDQPQHF. The CDR3 DNA is TGTGCCAGTAGTTGGGCAGGGGAGGATCAGCCCCAGCATTTT.

The sample holds a few counts of this clonotype. The chain couples TRBV20-1 to TRBJ1-1; possible D gene TRBD1, 5 bases. CDR3 length: 15 amino acids. Germline lookup yields CDR1 DFQATT and CDR2 SNEGSKA (reference sequence). V was shortened by 0 bases and J by 5 bases, with 16 bases between the two germline ends. The CDR3 DNA reads TGCAGTGCTAGAGATGGCCAGGGCGGCAGGACTGAAGCTTTCTTT. This sequence encodes CSARDGQGGRTEAFF.

This chain connects TRBV9 to TRBJ2-7, with TRBD2 as a possible D gene (7 bases). Germline V lookup: CDR1 SGDLS, CDR2 YYNGEE. V was clipped by 6 bases and J by 0 bases, with 22 bases between them. This CDR3 is built from 17 residues. The CDR3, as DNA: TGTGCCAGCAACGAGGGAGGGGGGGCGAAAGACTCCTACGAGCAGTACTTC. It codes for CASNEGGGAKDSYEQYF.

This clonotype was seen many times. The chain couples TRBV12-3 or TRBV12-4 to TRBJ2-5; a weak D match, TRBD2 (5 bases). This CDR3 has 16 amino acids. V lost 7 bases and J lost 0, with 18 bases in between. The CDR3 sequence is CASMVRVGSYQETQYF. CDR3 DNA: TGTGCCAGCATGGTGAGGGTGGGATCGTACCAAGAGACCCAGTACTTC.

In this sample, this clonotype turned up many times. This chain links TRBV28 with TRBJ2-1; 9 positions agree with TRBD1. The CDR3 is 15 amino acids. V shed 6 bases and J 4 bases; nucleotides not matched to a gene: 7. Germline assignment: CDR1 MDHEN and CDR2 SYDVKM. The CDR3 DNA is TGTGCCAGCAGGGGGGGACAGGGATTTTACAATGAGCAGTTCTTC. It codes for CASRGGQGFYNEQFF.

The chain joins TRBV24-1 to TRBJ2-2; 9 nucleotides match TRBD1. The ends lost 4 bases at V and 0 bases at J; junction bases unmatched: 2. The CDR3 contains 16 residues. CDR1 and CDR2 (germline): KGHDR, SFDVKD. The CDR3 sequence is CATSDTGGANTGELFF. DNA of the CDR3: TGTGCCACCAGTGACACAGGGGGCGCGAACACCGGGGAGCTGTTTTTT.

Only a few counts were recorded for this clonotype. The chain links TRBV7-9 to TRBJ2-7; TRBD2 matches 12 bases. Per germline, CDR1 SEHNR and CDR2 FQNEAQ (reference sequence). The CDR3 is 17 amino acids. V lost 8 bases, J lost 7 bases, and 18 bases stayed unmatched. This CDR3 reads CASDFHRTSGDSREQYF. Here the CDR3 DNA reads TGTGCCAGCGACTTCCACCGGACTAGCGGGGATTCGAGGGAGCAGTACTTC.

This clonotype was seen only a few times. The CDR3: CASSSSWQETQYF. DNA of the CDR3: TGTGCCAGCAGCTCCTCGTGGCAAGAGACCCAGTACTTC. The chain links TRBV11-2 to TRBJ2-5, with unresolved D. Trimming took off 4 bases at V and 2 bases at J, with 8 bases between the two ends. Germline V gene lookup returns CDR1 SGHAT and CDR2 FQNNGV. The CDR3 is 13 residues long.